This note documents a single TCR beta chain sequence. Its antigen is still unknown. The V end lost 0 bases, the J end lost 4 bases, and 13 bases lay between the germline ends. The CDR3 is 16 amino acids. CDR1 is SGHTS, CDR2 YDEGEE, per germline. This entry comes from a study of blood T cells in healthy people across ages. Points from the study as a whole: Changes in expanded clonotypes were possibly confounded, as the CMV status of donors was unknown.

The use of a sample-barcoded 5' primer and a J-beta primer mix characterized a second PCR of roughly 7 to 12 cycles. A minimum of 2.5 million CDR3-containing paired-end reads was obtained for each sample. TCRdb fed the 5' RACE reads into MiXCR, producing one record per CDR3 protein. The table lists fewer than 1,000,000 distinct CDR3 sequences, approximately 48% of them singletons, with approximately 19% in the top ten. Drawn from each donor were ten milliliters of peripheral blood. The sample taken for sequencing was blood. The chain recombines TRBV5-8 with TRBJ2-2; D possibly corresponds to TRBD2 (6 bases). The TCR originated in a man in his fifties or sixties in good health. The CDR3 coding sequence is TGTGCCAGCAGCTTGGCCCCCCGCGGGGCCACCGGGGAGCTGTTTTTT. Translated, it gives CASSLAPRGATGELFF.